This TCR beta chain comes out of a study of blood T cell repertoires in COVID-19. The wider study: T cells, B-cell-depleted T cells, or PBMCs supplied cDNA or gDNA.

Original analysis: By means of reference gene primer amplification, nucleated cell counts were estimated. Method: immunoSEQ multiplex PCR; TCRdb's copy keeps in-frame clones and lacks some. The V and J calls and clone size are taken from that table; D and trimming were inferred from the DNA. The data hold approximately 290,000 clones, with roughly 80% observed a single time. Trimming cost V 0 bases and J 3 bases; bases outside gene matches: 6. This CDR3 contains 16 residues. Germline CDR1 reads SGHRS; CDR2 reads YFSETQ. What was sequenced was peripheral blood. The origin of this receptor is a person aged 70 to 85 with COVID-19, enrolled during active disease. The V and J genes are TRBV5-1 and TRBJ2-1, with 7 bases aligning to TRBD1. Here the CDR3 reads CASSLVWDSGYNEQFF. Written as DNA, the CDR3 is TGCGCCAGCAGCTTGGTGTGGGACAGCGGCTACAATGAGCAGTTCTTC.